The 28 T cell receptor beta chains given below trace back to one sample, sequenced in a study of radiotherapy plus CTLA-4 blockade in lung cancer. Measured with immunoSEQ multiplex PCR; TCRdb has only the in-frame clones, and not every one. The repertoire includes roughly 80,000 clones, roughly 79% of them detected once, and 4% sits in the top ten. The material sequenced was peripheral blood, taken from a patient treated with radiotherapy plus ipilimumab. The receptors come from a human donor with non-small cell lung cancer who had a partial response to radiotherapy plus ipilimumab. Some clones in this sample may be carry-over from other donors' samples.

This clone was detected only once. The J gene is TRBJ2-5, the V gene TRBV30; 14 bases fit TRBD2. V was clipped by 0 bases and J by 5 bases; unmatched bases: 8. The CDR3 extends over 17 amino acids. Looked up from germline, CDR1 is GTSNPN and CDR2 is SVGIG (reference sequence). The CDR3 coding sequence is TGTGCCTGGAGTGTACCTGGACTAGCGGGAGGACTGGAGACCCAGTACTTC. Its protein is CAWSVPGLAGGLETQYF. Using reference TRBV30 and TRBJ2-5 for the parts outside the CDR3, the full variable domain is SQTIHQWPATLVQPVGSPLSLECTVEGTSNPNLYWYRQAAGRGLQLLFYSVGIGQISSEVPQNLSASRPQDRQFILSSKKLLLSDSGFYLCAWSVPGLAGGLETQYFGPGTRLLVL.

This clone was found a few times. The V gene is TRBV6-5, the J gene TRBJ2-1; TRBD1 is a possible D gene (5 bases). The CDR3 consists of 14 residues. Trimming left V 0 bases short and J 7 bases short, with 10 bases between. CDR1 MNHEY and CDR2 SVGAGI come from the germline V gene. The CDR3 sequence: CASSYSPGNNEQFF. The CDR3 coding sequence is TGTGCCAGCAGTTACTCCCCAGGGAATAATGAGCAGTTCTTC.

The chain uses TRBV9 and TRBJ2-1; 9 bases match TRBD2. Unmatched junction bases numbered 4, after V lost 0 bases and J lost 6 bases. CDR1 and CDR2 (germline): SGDLS, YYNGEE. There are 15 residues in the CDR3. The CDR3 DNA follows: TGTGCCAGCAGCGTAGTCCTAGCGGGACTCAATGAGCAGTTCTTC. This sequence encodes CASSVVLAGLNEQFF.

This sequence joins TRBV30 and TRBJ1-1, with 8 bases matching TRBD1. V lost 0 bases and J lost 0; bases outside the gene matches: 3. The germline V gene encodes CDR1 GTSNPN and CDR2 SVGIG (reference sequence). This CDR3 has 15 amino acids. The CDR3 nucleotides read TGTGCCTGGAGTGTTCGGACAGGGATGAACACTGAAGCTTTCTTT. Its translation is CAWSVRTGMNTEAFF.

The chain is built from TRBV6-6 and TRBJ1-1; D is perhaps TRBD1 (5 bases). V dropped 7 bases and J dropped 4 bases, with 19 bases sitting between them. The CDR3 length is 15 residues. Germline lookup yields CDR1 MNHNY and CDR2 SVGAGI (reference sequence). CDR3: CASNRRDPTRTEAFF. CDR3 DNA: TGTGCCAGCAACCGGCGGGACCCAACTCGCACTGAAGCTTTCTTT.

The chain uses TRBV28 and TRBJ1-2, with TRBD1 matching over 8 bases. The CDR3 contains 13 residues. With 7 bases clipped from V and 4 bases from J, the junction kept 5 bases outside the gene matches. CDR1 and CDR2 (germline): MDHEN, SYDVKM. CDR3 nucleotides: TGTGCCAGCACGGGACAGGCCACCTATGGCTACACCTTC. This encodes CASTGQATYGYTF.

The sample holds one count of this clone. V is TRBV4-1 and J is TRBJ1-1; 7 nucleotides align to TRBD1. The CDR3 is made up of 16 amino acids. The junction had 10 bases not matched to a gene; V was cut back by 1 base and J by 5 bases. Germline CDR1 and CDR2: MGHRA and YSYEKL. The CDR3 reads CASSQGAGGTLTEAFF. The CDR3 coding sequence is TGCGCCAGCAGCCAAGGTGCAGGGGGTACTTTGACTGAAGCTTTCTTT.

This clone was counted a single time. The CDR3 nucleotides read TGTGCCAGCTCGTGGGAGATAGCGGGAGACACAGATACGCAGTATTTT. This codes for CASSWEIAGDTDTQYF. The V and J genes are TRBV9 and TRBJ2-3, with TRBD2 matching 9 bases. CDR3 length equals 16 residues. V lost 7 bases and J lost 2; bases outside the gene matches: 11. Germline V gives CDR1 SGDLS, CDR2 YYNGEE.

This clone has a single count. The chain joins TRBV7-3 to TRBJ2-3; no clear D gene. Germline V gene data show CDR1 as SGHTA and CDR2 as FQGTGA. V was pared by 2 bases and J by 4 bases, with 10 bases between. CDR3 size: 14 residues. CDR3 protein: CASSLVARPDTQYF. In DNA, the CDR3 is TGTGCCAGCAGCTTAGTCGCGAGGCCAGATACGCAGTATTTT.

V usage is TRBV19 and J usage is TRBJ2-3; 8 nucleotides line up with TRBD2. With V trimmed by 9 bases and J by 0 bases, 5 bases remained unmatched. The CDR3 spans 14 residues. Looked up from germline, CDR1 is LNHDA and CDR2 is SQIVND (reference sequence). This CDR3 reads CASSTSASTDTQYF. The DNA of the CDR3 is TGTGCCAGCTCGACTAGCGCAAGCACAGATACGCAGTATTTT.

The chain employs TRBV19 and TRBJ2-1; unclear D gene. CDR3 length: 13 residues. V was pared by 5 bases and J by 4 bases, with 9 bases between. Germline CDR1 LNHDA, CDR2 SQIVND (reference sequence). CDR3 sequence reads: CASSPTDYNEQFF. CDR3 coding DNA: TGTGCCAGTAGTCCCACAGATTACAATGAGCAGTTCTTC.

This chain connects TRBV11-3 to TRBJ2-1, with D possibly being TRBD2 (6 bases). The CDR3 contains 15 residues. Trimming removed 3 bases at V and 4 bases at J, with 13 bases between. Germline V gene sequence: CDR1 SGHNT, CDR2 YENEEA. CDR3 in DNA: TGTGCCAGCAGCTTGTCCCGGGAGTGGTACAATGAGCAGTTCTTC. As protein: CASSLSREWYNEQFF.

Note on this clone: Other DNA sequences in this specimen translate into the identical CDR3. This rearrangement joins TRBV7-2 to TRBJ2-3; no reliable D call. This CDR3 comprises 12 residues. The germline gives CDR1 SGHTA, CDR2 FQGNSA. Trimming removed 4 bases from V and 2 bases from J, with 4 bases in between. In DNA, the CDR3 is TGTGCCAGCAGCTCTTACACAGATACGCAGTATTTT. This sequence encodes CASSSYTDTQYF.

In regard to this clone: Within the sample, other DNA sequences also encode this same CDR3. The chain has TRBV7-3 and TRBJ1-2, with 8 nucleotides matching TRBD1. V gave up 9 bases and J gave up 4 bases; unmatched junction bases: 13. CDR3 length: 15 amino acids. Germline V gene sequence: CDR1 SGHTA, CDR2 FQGTGA. The CDR3 spells CASSPRGGTGYGYTF. The CDR3, as DNA: TGTGCCAGTAGCCCCAGGGGCGGGACAGGCTATGGCTACACCTTC.

The chain couples TRBV13 to TRBJ2-3; D is possibly TRBD2 (5 bases). Germline values: CDR1 PRHDT, CDR2 FYEKMQ (reference sequence). Trimming left V 7 bases short and J 6 bases short, with 17 bases between. The CDR3 sequence is 14 residues long. DNA for the CDR3: TGTGCCAGCAAGAAACGGGGTTCGGAGGATACGCAGTATTTT. Its translation: CASKKRGSEDTQYF.

The gene calls are TRBV19 and TRBJ2-2; possibly TRBD2 for D (5 bases). This CDR3 comprises 13 residues. Germline V gene data show CDR1 as LNHDA and CDR2 as SQIVND (reference sequence). V was pared by 3 bases and J by 8 bases, with 10 bases between. The CDR3 loop is CASSIVALGELFF. The CDR3, as DNA: TGTGCCAGTAGTATCGTAGCGCTGGGGGAGCTGTTTTTT.

The V call is TRBV27, the J call TRBJ1-2; TRBD1 aligns across 7 bases. There are 14 residues in the CDR3. Trimming removed 6 bases from V and 3 bases from J; junction bases left unmatched: 7. Per germline, CDR1 MNHEY and CDR2 SMNVEV (reference sequence). CDR3 amino acids: CASRASGTDYGYTF. Here the CDR3 DNA reads TGTGCCAGCAGAGCTTCCGGGACAGACTATGGCTACACCTTC.

The rearrangement joins TRBV5-1 to TRBJ2-5; 10 bases are a match to TRBD2. CDR1 and CDR2 (germline): SGHRS, YFSETQ. The CDR3 runs to 16 residues. J gave up 2 bases and V 3 bases, and 7 bases lay outside the gene matches. This chain's CDR3 is CASSYASGGPQETQYF. The CDR3 DNA is TGCGCCAGCAGCTATGCTAGCGGGGGACCACAAGAGACCCAGTACTTC.

The chain combines TRBV7-3 with TRBJ2-1; TRBD2 agrees at 14 bases. V trimming: 4 bases; J trimming: 8 bases; junction bases outside the gene matches: 7. Germline values: CDR1 SGHTA, CDR2 FQGTGA. The CDR3 has 16 amino acids. Written as DNA, the CDR3 is TGTGCCAGCAGCTCTGGACTAGCGGGAGGATCGGATGAGCAGTTCTTC. The encoded protein is CASSSGLAGGSDEQFF.

CDR3 sequence reads: CASSQDSGRGREAFF. The DNA for the CDR3 is TGTGCCAGCAGCCAAGACTCCGGGCGGGGACGTGAAGCTTTCTTT. V gene TRBV4-2 combines with J gene TRBJ1-1; perhaps TRBD1 as D (5 bases). V was trimmed by 0 bases and J by 7 bases, leaving 15 bases between them. Germline CDR1 LGHNA, CDR2 YNFKEQ. The CDR3 is 15 amino acids.

The genes are TRBV7-2 and TRBJ2-3; 11 nucleotides align to TRBD2. The J segment lost 3 bases and the V segment lost 3 bases, leaving 14 bases of the junction unmatched. CDR3 length: 19 residues. Germline V lookup: CDR1 SGHTA, CDR2 FQGNSA. The CDR3 sequence is CASSLFSSGGPLGTDTQYF. The CDR3 DNA is TGTGCCAGCAGCTTGTTTTCTAGCGGGGGGCCCCTCGGTACAGATACGCAGTATTTT.

This clone was picked up a small number of times. The chain couples TRBV11-2 to TRBJ2-7, with 11 positions matching TRBD2. The CDR3 extends over 15 amino acids. Germline CDR1 reads SGHAT; CDR2 reads FQNNGV. V shed 6 bases and J 12 bases; nucleotides not matched to a gene: 16. The CDR3 sequence: CASRPISGGAKEVYF. CDR3 DNA sequence: TGTGCCAGCAGGCCGATTAGCGGGGGGGCCAAGGAAGTGTACTTC.

V is TRBV28 and J is TRBJ2-2, with D possibly being TRBD1 (6 bases). The CDR3 is 15 residues long. Germline assignment: CDR1 MDHEN and CDR2 SYDVKM. V lost 4 bases to trimming and J lost 5 bases, with 14 bases between them. This chain's CDR3 is CASSYGGPKTGELFF. CDR3 bases: TGTGCCAGCAGTTATGGGGGCCCTAAGACCGGGGAGCTGTTTTTT.

The chain recombines TRBV27 with TRBJ2-5, with a weak D call TRBD1 (6 bases). The CDR3 has 12 amino acids. The V end was cut by 3 bases, the J end by 9 bases, with 11 bases between. Germline-derived CDR1 and CDR2 are MNHEY and SMNVEV (reference sequence). The CDR3: CASSLGQGPQYF. The CDR3 region has the DNA TGTGCCAGCAGTTTGGGACAAGGGCCCCAGTACTTC.

This clone came up a few times. The chain employs TRBV5-8 and TRBJ1-1; perhaps TRBD1 as D (5 bases). The V end was cut by 0 bases, the J end by 5 bases, with 11 bases between. CDR1 is SGHTS, CDR2 YDEGEE, per germline. The CDR3 extends over 14 amino acids. The CDR3 nucleotides read TGTGCCAGCAGCTTGGAAACAGGTATTACTGAAGCTTTCTTT. Translation gives CASSLETGITEAFF.

CDR3 nucleotide sequence: TGCGCCAGCAGCCTGGCGGGGGGCGCGGACGAGCAGTACTTC. Translating gives CASSLAGGADEQYF. This sequence joins TRBV4-1 and TRBJ2-7; TRBD2 aligns across 8 bases. The CDR3 loop spans 14 amino acids. V gave up 4 bases and J gave up 5 bases; unmatched junction bases: 7. The germline gives CDR1 MGHRA, CDR2 YSYEKL.

The rearrangement joins TRBV7-2 to TRBJ2-7, with TRBD2 matching 12 bases. Germline loops: CDR1 SGHTA, CDR2 FQGNSA. The ends lost 5 bases at V and 0 bases at J; junction bases unmatched: 5. The length of the CDR3 is 16 residues. The CDR3 sequence: CASSPGLAGPSYEQYF. As DNA, the CDR3 is TGTGCCAGCAGCCCGGGACTAGCGGGCCCCTCCTACGAGCAGTACTTC.

This clone was counted a few times. This sequence joins TRBV5-1 and TRBJ2-1, with no clear D. The CDR3 is 14 amino acids. Germline values: CDR1 SGHRS, CDR2 YFSETQ. Between the trimmed V and J ends, which lost 0 bases and 9 bases, there was a span of 13 bases. This CDR3 is CASSLDIGRREQFF. In DNA form, the CDR3 reads TGCGCCAGCAGCTTGGATATTGGCCGCCGTGAGCAGTTCTTC.